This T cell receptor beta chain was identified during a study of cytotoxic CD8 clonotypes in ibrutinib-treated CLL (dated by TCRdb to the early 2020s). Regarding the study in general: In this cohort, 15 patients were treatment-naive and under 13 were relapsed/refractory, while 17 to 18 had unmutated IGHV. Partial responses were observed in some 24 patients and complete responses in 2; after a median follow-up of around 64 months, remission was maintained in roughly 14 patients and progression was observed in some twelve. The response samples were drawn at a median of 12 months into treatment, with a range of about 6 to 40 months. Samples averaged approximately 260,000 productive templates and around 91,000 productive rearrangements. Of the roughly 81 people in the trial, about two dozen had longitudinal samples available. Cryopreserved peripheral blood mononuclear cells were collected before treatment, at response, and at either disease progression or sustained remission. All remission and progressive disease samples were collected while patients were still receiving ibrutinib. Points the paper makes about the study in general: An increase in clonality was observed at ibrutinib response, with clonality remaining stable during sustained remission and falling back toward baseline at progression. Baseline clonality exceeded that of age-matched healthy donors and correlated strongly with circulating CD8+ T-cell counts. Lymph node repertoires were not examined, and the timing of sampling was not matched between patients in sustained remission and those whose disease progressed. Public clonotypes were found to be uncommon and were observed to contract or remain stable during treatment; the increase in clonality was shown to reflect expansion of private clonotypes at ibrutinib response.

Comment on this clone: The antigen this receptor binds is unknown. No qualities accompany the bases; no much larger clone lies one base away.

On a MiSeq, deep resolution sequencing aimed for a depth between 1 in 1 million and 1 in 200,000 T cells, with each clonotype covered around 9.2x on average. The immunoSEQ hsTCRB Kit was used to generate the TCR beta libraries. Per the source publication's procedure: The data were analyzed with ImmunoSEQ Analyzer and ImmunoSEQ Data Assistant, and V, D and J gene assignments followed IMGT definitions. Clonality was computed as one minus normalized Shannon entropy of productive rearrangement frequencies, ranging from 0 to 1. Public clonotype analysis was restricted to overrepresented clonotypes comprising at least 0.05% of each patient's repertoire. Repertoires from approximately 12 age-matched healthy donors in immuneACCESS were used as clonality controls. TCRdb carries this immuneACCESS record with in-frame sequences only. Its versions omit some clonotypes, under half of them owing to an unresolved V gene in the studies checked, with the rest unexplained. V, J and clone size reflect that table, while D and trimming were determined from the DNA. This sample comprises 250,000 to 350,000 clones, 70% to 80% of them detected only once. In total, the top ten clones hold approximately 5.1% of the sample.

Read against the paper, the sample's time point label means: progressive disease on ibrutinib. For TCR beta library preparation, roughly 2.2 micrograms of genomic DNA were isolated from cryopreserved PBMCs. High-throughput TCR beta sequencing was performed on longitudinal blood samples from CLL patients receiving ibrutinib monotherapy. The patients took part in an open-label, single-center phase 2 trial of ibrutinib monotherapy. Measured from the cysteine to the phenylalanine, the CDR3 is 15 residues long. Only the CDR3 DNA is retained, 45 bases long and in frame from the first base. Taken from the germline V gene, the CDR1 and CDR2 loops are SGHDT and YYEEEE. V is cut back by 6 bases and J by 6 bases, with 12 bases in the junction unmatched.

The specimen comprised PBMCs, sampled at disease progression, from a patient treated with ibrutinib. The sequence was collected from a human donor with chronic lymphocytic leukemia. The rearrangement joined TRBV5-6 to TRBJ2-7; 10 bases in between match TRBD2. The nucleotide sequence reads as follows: TGTGCCAGCAATCAATTACTAGCGGGACTCTCCGAGCAGTACTTC. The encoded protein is CASNQLLAGLSEQYF.